This T cell receptor (beta chain) was captured by sequencing in a study of control samples from healthy donors and cancer patients. This CDR3 region has 17 residues. CDR1 is LNHDA and CDR2 is SQIVND in the germline V gene (reference sequence). Unmatched junction bases numbered 9, after V lost 6 bases and J lost 3 bases. Assay: immunoSEQ multiplex PCR; the TCRdb copy retains only in-frame clones and omits some. The table lists around 100,000 clones, approximately 90% of them singletons. The source of this sequence is a man aged 30 to 45 in good health. The rearrangement joins TRBV19 to TRBJ1-6, with TRBD1 identical over 9 bases. The specimen was blood. CDR3 in amino acids: CASSPRTGVFYNSPLHF. In DNA, the CDR3 is TGTGCCAGTAGCCCCCGGACAGGGGTTTTCTATAATTCACCCCTCCACTTT.